This T cell receptor beta chain came from a study of OX40 agonist ivuxolimab in advanced cancers. Whole-study context: Head and neck, renal cell, melanoma or hepatocellular carcinoma were the cancers that dose-escalation patients had. The study, taken as a whole, reports: At 0.1 to 3.0 mg/kg and by week 6, CD4+ and CD8+ T cells in the blood had expanded clonally. Nonresponders, in some cases, also had low normalized T-cell clonal expansion.

Trimming at V came to 5 bases and at J to 4 bases, leaving 3 bases not matched to a gene. The CDR3 spans 13 residues. CDR1 and CDR2 from the germline V gene are SEHNR and FQNEAQ (reference sequence). Baseline was the first blood sampling point, followed by cycle 4 day 1 and cycle 7 day 1. Method: immunoSEQ multiplex PCR; TCRdb's copy keeps in-frame clones and lacks some. The data contain roughly 86,000 clones, about 93% of them singletons. In regard to this clone: Its specificity is not known.

The V and J genes are TRBV7-9 and TRBJ1-1, with 8 bases matching TRBD1. The TCR sequence derives from an adult with an advanced solid tumor such as melanoma, head and neck, liver or kidney cancer. The source was CD4+ or CD8+ T cells sorted from blood, collected in a trial of the OX40 agonist ivuxolimab. Here the CDR3 reads CASSRQGSTEAFF. For the CDR3, the DNA is TGTGCCAGCAGCCGACAGGGGTCCACTGAAGCTTTCTTT.